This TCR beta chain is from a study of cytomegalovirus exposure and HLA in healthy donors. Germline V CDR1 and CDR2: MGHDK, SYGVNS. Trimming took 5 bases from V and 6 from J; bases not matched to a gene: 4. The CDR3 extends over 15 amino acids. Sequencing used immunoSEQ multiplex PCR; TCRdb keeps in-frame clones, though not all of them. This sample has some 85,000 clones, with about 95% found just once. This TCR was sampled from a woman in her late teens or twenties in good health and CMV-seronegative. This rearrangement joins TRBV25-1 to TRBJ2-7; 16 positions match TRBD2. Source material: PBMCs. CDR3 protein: CASSPGTSGRGEQYF. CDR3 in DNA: TGTGCCAGCAGTCCCGGGACTAGCGGGAGGGGCGAGCAGTACTTC.